This T cell receptor beta chain is from a study of CD8 T cells in Susac syndrome. The CDR3 spans 13 residues. The germline CDR1 and CDR2 sequences are DFQATT and SNEGSKA (reference sequence). Trimming took 2 bases from V and 5 from J, leaving 9 bases between them. With random hexamers, 0.5 to 1 ug RNA was reverse transcribed. One entry per CDR3 protein, called by TCRdb with MiXCR from the immunoSEQ multiplex PCR reads. This table holds under 200,000 distinct CDR3 sequences, 90% to 95% found once. Peripheral blood CD8+ and CD4+ T cells were profiled by TCR beta sequencing. The rearrangement uses TRBV20-1 and TRBJ2-2; perhaps TRBD2 as D (5 bases). The specimen sequenced was CD4+ T cells from PBMCs. The TCR sequence derives from a human donor with Susac syndrome. The CDR3, as DNA: TGCAGTGCTAGAACTAGGCGGACCGGGGAGCTGTTTTTT. Translated: CSARTRRTGELFF.